This TCR beta chain was identified during a study of human T cells and chemical hapten exposure (dated by TCRdb to the early 2020s). The study in broad terms: Libraries were pooled for sequencing, and per-sample TCR yields varied mainly because of small differences in library volumes within the pool. This study followed changes in the peripheral blood TCR repertoire in vivo during primary and secondary sensitization of alopecia patients to the hapten diphenylcyclopropenone (DPC).

A few counts support this clonotype. The clone's antigen remains unknown. Nothing much larger sits one base from this clone, and base qualities are not available. Library preparation attached unique molecular identifiers to individual cDNA molecules for quantitative, reproducible TCR counting. From each blood RNA sample, both TCR alpha and TCR beta chains were sequenced. The authors' pipeline ran thus. Samples had a median of roughly 91,000 TCRs, with a range from about 23,224 to 690,600. V, J and CDR3 annotation of the TCR reads was performed with the Decombinator software suite. For PS versus PT1 abundance plots, all samples were subsampled to the same number of TCRs (28,000). TCRs were defined as expanded if absent before sensitization and observed at least eight times at the 2-week time point. Clones were called with MiXCR by TCRdb after fastp trimmed the public reads at Q25, and only in-frame beta chains were retained. Identical CDR3 proteins give one entry, which carries the most common genes and DNA. V and J calls and clone size were set by TCRdb, not the authors. A total of 120,000 or so distinct CDR3 sequences appear in this sample, approximately 9.3% of them only once. Approximately 1.5% of the sample is in the top ten clones.

Overall study results and their limits: The number of TCRs above 1 in 1000 frequency did not change with DPC sensitization; there was no evidence of global repertoire structure alterations. Repeated subsampling changed both the strength of the expansion versus patch-test correlation and the threshold at which that correlation became significant.

Unfractionated whole blood was collected in Tempus Blood RNA tubes, and total RNA was extracted from that blood. Five or six healthy volunteers served as TCR sequencing controls and were bled at day 0, 2 weeks and 6 weeks. The sample was whole blood. The receptor comes from a human donor in good health. Some clones in this sample may be carry-over from other donors' samples. Donor details come from another sample of the same person, matched by shared clones.

The nucleotide sequence is given as TGTGCCATCAGGGGCGGACAAGGGTTCGGCGGCACTGAAGCTTTCTTT. Its product reads: CAIRGGQGFGGTEAFF. This chain joins TRBV10-3 to TRBJ1-1; TRBD1 might be the D gene, on 5 matching bases. The CDR3 starts with the cysteine, ends with the phenylalanine, and has 16 residues. CDR3 DNA only is kept here, 48 bases in frame from base 1. At the junction V is shortened by 6 bases and J by 4 bases, with 21 bases in between. The CDR1 and CDR2 encoded by the germline V gene are ENHRY and SYGVKD.